The 8 T cell receptor beta chains in this list originate from one sample, sequenced in a study of regulatory T cells in long-lasting Graves disease. Time point noted: newly diagnosed GD, antithyroid drugs for less than 3 months. RNA from PBMCs was the source of the TCR library. Relying on iRepertoire HTBI primers and Arm-PCR of CDR3 regions, the team built TCR beta libraries. TCRdb passed the multiplex PCR reads through MiXCR, listing each CDR3 protein once. This table has 550,000 to 700,000 distinct CDR3 sequences, roughly 16% appearing once. Another study also made use of these data, one on T cells in Graves' hyperthyroidism and ophthalmopathy.

Sequences were derived from peripheral blood mononuclear cells (PBMCs), sampled at new diagnosis, from a patient treated with antithyroid drugs. The receptors shown here come from a man aged 18 to 30 with Graves disease.

This clonotype was seen many times. The chain joins TRBV20-1 to TRBJ2-5, with 7 bases aligning to TRBD2. The V and J ends lost 2 bases and 2 bases, in that order; junction bases with no gene match: 8. Germline lookup yields CDR1 DFQATT and CDR2 SNEGSKA (reference sequence). This CDR3 region has 15 residues. The CDR3 region is CSARRPGLRQETQYF. In nucleotides, the CDR3 is TGCAGTGCTAGACGACCGGGACTAAGGCAAGAGACCCAGTACTTC.

In this sample, this clonotype turned up many times. The V and J genes are TRBV30 and TRBJ1-6; D gene ambiguous. Germline values: CDR1 GTSNPN, CDR2 SVGIG (reference sequence). The CDR3 covers 13 residues. Trimming took 0 bases from V and 7 from J, leaving 7 bases between them. The CDR3 loop is CAWSVRMNSPLHF. CDR3 bases: TGTGCCTGGAGTGTACGGATGAATTCACCCCTCCACTTT.

The rearrangement links TRBV5-1 to TRBJ2-7; 8 bases agree with TRBD2. The trim removed 4 bases at V and 6 bases at J, leaving 9 bases unmatched. This CDR3 is 14 amino acids long. From germline, CDR1 is SGHRS and CDR2 YFSETQ. CDR3 protein: CASSPVAGRGEQYF. The CDR3 nucleotides are TGCGCCAGCAGCCCCGTAGCGGGACGAGGCGAGCAGTACTTC.

This clonotype came up a few times. The chain uses TRBV28 and TRBJ2-2; no firm D call. The CDR3 sequence is 13 residues long. In germline, CDR1 is MDHEN, CDR2 SYDVKM. V lost 6 bases, J lost 11 bases, and 16 bases lay in between. The CDR3 sequence: CASSPGPRRELFF. CDR3 sequence (DNA): TGTGCCAGCAGCCCCGGGCCCCGGAGAGAGCTGTTTTTT.

This clonotype was counted at least ten times. The chain employs TRBV7-2 and TRBJ2-1; D possibly corresponds to TRBD2 (6 bases). The CDR3 spans 12 residues. Trimming cost V 11 bases and J 7 bases, with 15 bases left between them. Germline lookup yields CDR1 SGHTA and CDR2 FQGNSA. CDR3 coding DNA: TGTGCCTCCGGGAGACCAAAGAATGAGCAGTTCTTC. Encoded protein: CASGRPKNEQFF.

Ten or more counts support this clonotype. This chain uses TRBV20-1 with TRBJ2-7, with TRBD1 matching over 9 bases. With V trimmed by 5 bases and J by 6 bases, 8 bases remained unmatched. Germline V lookup: CDR1 DFQATT, CDR2 SNEGSKA (reference sequence). The CDR3 sequence is 13 residues long. The CDR3 is CSARRDRATEQYF. CDR3 sequence (DNA): TGCAGTGCTCGACGGGACAGGGCTACCGAGCAGTACTTC.

This clonotype has a count of ten or more. The V gene is TRBV28, the J gene TRBJ1-1; tentatively, D is TRBD1 (5 bases). The CDR3 has 15 amino acids. Trimming pared 2 bases from V and 0 bases from J, leaving 10 bases between. Germline CDR1 reads MDHEN; CDR2 reads SYDVKM. The CDR3 nucleotides read TGTGCCAGCAGTTTAAAGCGACAGATGAACACTGAAGCTTTCTTT. Amino acid sequence: CASSLKRQMNTEAFF.

This clonotype was found many times. This chain uses TRBV13 with TRBJ1-5, with TRBD1 identical over 7 bases. With 6 bases clipped from V and 3 bases from J, the junction kept 5 bases outside the gene matches. CDR1 and CDR2 from the germline V gene are PRHDT and FYEKMQ (reference sequence). This CDR3 has 14 residues. The CDR3 bases are TGTGCCAGCAGTACGAGGGGGCTCAATCAGCCCCAGCATTTT. Residues: CASSTRGLNQPQHF. The variable domain in full, completed from reference TRBV13 and TRBJ1-5, reads AAGVIQSPRHLIKEKRETATLKCYPIPRHDTVYWYQQGPGQDPQFLISFYEKMQSDKGSIPDRFSAQQFSDYHSELNMSSLELGDSALYFCASSTRGLNQPQHFGDGTRLSIL.